This T cell receptor beta chain is from a study of Graves' ophthalmopathy and Graves' hyperthyroidism. In the study overall: Investigators collected peripheral blood at initial diagnosis, before any treatment was given. General study points: As the model predicted ophthalmopathy progression, it achieved a sensitivity of roughly 69% and a specificity of 72.22%.

The authors amplified TCR beta CDR3 regions, and they did so from RNA transcripts for repertoire sequencing. RT-PCR was first run with HTBI primers, then multiplex PCR in a second round. Via MiXCR, TCRdb re-called the multiplex PCR reads, giving one row per CDR3 protein. The sample lists 400,000 to 450,000 distinct CDR3 sequences, under 25% occurring once. V shed 10 bases, J shed 7 bases, and the junction held 10 bases outside the gene matches. This CDR3 has 13 amino acids. Stable hyperthyroidism referred to disease that showed no ophthalmopathy within 18 months of follow-up. PBMCs stemmed from around 9 ml of fresh peripheral blood. With regard to this clonotype: What it recognizes is unknown.

The sample taken for sequencing was peripheral blood. The sequence was obtained from a woman aged 18-35 years with stable Graves' hyperthyroidism. The chain is built from TRBV12-3 or TRBV12-4 and TRBJ1-5; TRBD1 agrees at 7 bases. For the CDR3, the DNA is TGTGCCACCGGTCGAGGGGGCGGGCAGCCCCAGCATTTT. Protein sequence: CATGRGGGQPQHF.